Each of the 4 T cell receptor beta chains below was sequenced from the same sample in a study of vaccination effects on CD4 cells after COVID-19. Before any sequencing was done, the ViraFEST assay used viral peptide pools to expand antigen-specific CD4+ T cells. Cells that had been cultured for 10 days were the source of isolated CD4+ T cells. Among the vaccine recipients, none had a prior SARS-CoV-2 infection, and nucleocapsid antibodies were negative. Measured with immunoSEQ multiplex PCR; TCRdb has only the in-frame clones, and not every one. Of 65,000 to 85,000 clones listed, roughly 80% are singletons. Their antigens are not known. Sample: CD4+ T cells from PBMCs cultured with SARS-CoV-2 spike peptides, taken before COVID-19 vaccination. The receptors shown here come from a human donor who received a COVID-19 vaccine.

This clone was seen only a few times. The V call is TRBV24-1, the J call TRBJ2-2; TRBD2 is a possible D gene (6 bases). From germline, CDR1 is KGHDR and CDR2 SFDVKD. V was cut by 12 bases and J by 4 bases, with 17 bases left in between. The CDR3 sequence is 14 residues long. As DNA, the CDR3 is TGTGCCGCCGGTGGCGGGGCTATCACCGGGGAGCTGTTTTTT. Its protein product is CAAGGGAITGELFF.

V is TRBV28 and J is TRBJ1-5; possibly TRBD1 for D (6 bases). The V gene's germline CDR1 is MDHEN and CDR2 SYDVKM. The CDR3 has 15 amino acids. Trimming took 3 bases from V and 0 from J, leaving 9 bases between them. The CDR3 protein is CASSFRGPSNQPQHF. CDR3 nucleotides: TGTGCCAGCAGTTTCAGGGGTCCTAGCAATCAGCCCCAGCATTTT.

In its sample, this clone was seen once. The chain has TRBV6-5 and TRBJ2-2, with D perhaps TRBD1 (6 bases). This CDR3 is 15 amino acids long. Germline CDR1 MNHEY, CDR2 SVGAGI. V gave up 4 bases and J gave up 1 base, with 10 bases separating them. CDR3 nucleotides: TGTGCCAGCAGTTTCAGGGGCATGAACACCGGGGAGCTGTTTTTT. Its protein is CASSFRGMNTGELFF.

The chain recombines TRBV30 with TRBJ1-2; D may be TRBD1 (5 bases). The CDR3 length is 15 residues. Germline values: CDR1 GTSNPN, CDR2 SVGIG (reference sequence). Trimming cost V 0 bases and J 6 bases, with 17 bases left between them. The CDR3 coding sequence is TGTGCCTGGAGTGTTTATGGGGCCAGGACCCATGGCTACACCTTC. Amino acids: CAWSVYGARTHGYTF.